These T cell receptor beta chains were read from a single sample in a study of control samples from healthy donors and cancer patients. Clones were sequenced by immunoSEQ multiplex PCR, and TCRdb holds only the in-frame ones, with some missing. This table has some 54,000 clones, roughly 96% appearing once. The specimen sequenced was blood. The origin of the receptors is a woman in her 30s in good health. The CDR3 runs from the conserved cysteine through the conserved F or W. A D gene is named only where the DNA matches it firmly. For some rows the clone size is stated as once, few or many, or as a class when expanded; others skip it.

TRBJ2-3 NA once TRBV18 CASSPTGRTDTQYF TGTGCCAGCTCACCTACAGGTCGCACAGATACGCAGTATTTT
TRBJ1-2 TRBD1 NA TRBV27 CASSLSITGGMYGYTF TGTGCCAGCAGTTTATCGATTACAGGGGGCATGTATGGCTACACCTTC
TRBJ2-3 NA NA TRBV9 CASSAGFTDTQYF TGTGCCAGCAGCGCAGGATTCACAGATACGCAGTATTTT
TRBJ1-1 NA NA TRBV7-9 CASTIDRNTEAFF TGTGCCAGCACCATAGACAGGAACACTGAAGCTTTCTTT
TRBJ2-7 TRBD2 NA TRBV6-5 CASSFSGTYEQYF TGTGCCAGCAGTTTTAGCGGGACCTACGAGCAGTACTTC
TRBJ2-3 TRBD2 NA TRBV5-6 CASSLRGLAGDLDTQYF TGTGCCAGCAGCTTGCGGGGACTAGCGGGAGATCTAGATACGCAGTATTTT
TRBJ2-1 NA NA TRBV18 CASSPPSVRSADYNEQFF TGTGCCAGCTCACCCCCAAGCGTTAGAAGCGCCGACTACAATGAGCAGTTCTTC
TRBJ2-7 NA NA TRBV7-9 CASSWIQGSGYEQYF TGTGCCAGCAGCTGGATTCAGGGGTCTGGCTACGAGCAGTACTTC
TRBJ2-3 TRBD2 NA TRBV6-2/TRBV6-3 CASSRGTSGKTDTQYF TGTGCCAGCAGTCGGGGGACTAGCGGGAAAACAGATACGCAGTATTTT
TRBJ1-6 NA NA TRBV9 CASSDQAGSAGADNSPLHF TGTGCCAGCAGCGATCAAGCGGGATCCGCCGGGGCGGATAATTCACCCCTCCACTTT
TRBJ2-1 TRBD2 once TRBV18 CASSQGTSGYNEQFF TGTGCCAGCTCACAAGGGACTAGCGGCTACAATGAGCAGTTCTTC
TRBJ1-1 NA NA TRBV27 CASSLRGLNTEAFF TGTGCCAGCAGTTTACGGGGCCTCAACACTGAAGCTTTCTTT
TRBJ2-7 NA NA TRBV5-6 CASSWLGGNEQYF TGTGCCAGCAGCTGGCTCGGTGGAAACGAGCAGTACTTC
TRBJ1-2 TRBD1 NA TRBV9 CASNRQGTNYGYTF TGTGCCAGCAATCGACAGGGAACTAACTATGGCTACACCTTC
TRBJ1-1 NA NA TRBV10-3 CAISPGASRVDTEAFF TGTGCCATCTCCCCGGGGGCATCAAGGGTGGACACTGAAGCTTTCTTT
TRBJ2-1 NA once TRBV4-1 CASSQRNNEQFF TGCGCCAGCAGCCAACGGAACAATGAGCAGTTCTTC
TRBJ2-3 NA NA TRBV29-1 CSVERPTDTQYF TGCAGCGTTGAAAGACCGACAGATACGCAGTATTTT
TRBJ2-5 TRBD1 NA TRBV6-5 CASEAGTGRETQYF TGTGCCAGCGAGGCCGGGACAGGGCGGGAGACCCAGTACTTC
TRBJ1-1 NA NA TRBV28 CASSSDLNTEAFF TGTGCCAGCAGTTCGGACCTGAACACTGAAGCTTTCTTT
TRBJ2-1 NA NA TRBV15 CATSREPRDNEQFF TGTGCCACCAGCAGAGAACCGAGGGACAATGAGCAGTTCTTC
TRBJ1-1 NA NA TRBV5-6 CASRETGWDTEAFF TGTGCCAGCAGGGAAACAGGGTGGGACACTGAAGCTTTCTTT
TRBJ2-3 TRBD2 NA TRBV13 CASSLESVWTSGATDTQYF TGTGCCAGCAGCTTAGAGTCTGTGTGGACTAGCGGTGCCACAGATACGCAGTATTTT
TRBJ2-1 TRBD2 NA TRBV7-9 CASSLSGLAAAGNNEQFF TGTGCCAGCAGCTTATCCGGTCTTGCGGCAGCGGGGAACAATGAGCAGTTCTTC
TRBJ2-7 NA NA TRBV6-2/TRBV6-3 CASSYPGLAAVYEQYF TGTGCCAGCAGTTACCCCGGACTGGCGGCGGTCTACGAGCAGTACTTC
TRBJ2-7 TRBD1 NA TRBV5-6 CASSLVFGQDRGEQYF TGTGCCAGCAGCTTGGTGTTTGGACAGGACCGGGGCGAGCAGTACTTC
TRBJ1-5 TRBD1 NA TRBV28 CASSPGTGLDQPQHF TGTGCCAGCAGCCCCGGGACAGGGCTCGATCAGCCCCAGCATTTT
TRBJ1-5 NA NA TRBV6-1 CASSELWSRDGQPQHF TGTGCCAGCAGTGAACTATGGAGCAGGGATGGCCAGCCCCAGCATTTT
TRBJ2-3 TRBD2 once TRBV4-2 CASSQDQLAGNTDTQYF TGTGCCAGCAGCCAAGATCAACTAGCGGGGAACACAGATACGCAGTATTTT
TRBJ1-4 NA NA TRBV28 CASGQDNEKLFF TGTGCCAGCGGCCAGGACAATGAAAAACTGTTTTTT
TRBJ1-1 TRBD1 NA TRBV2 CASSERTGGTTEAFF TGTGCCAGCAGTGAAAGGACAGGGGGCACCACTGAAGCTTTCTTT
TRBJ2-2 TRBD2 NA TRBV5-6 CASSLGSGIPGELFF TGTGCCAGCAGCTTGGGTAGCGGGATCCCCGGGGAGCTGTTTTTT
TRBJ1-1 NA NA TRBV7-9 CASSWDRDTEAFF TGTGCCAGCAGCTGGGACCGGGACACTGAAGCTTTCTTT
TRBJ2-1 NA NA TRBV27 CASSYSNEQFF TGTGCCAGCAGTTATAGTAATGAGCAGTTCTTC
TRBJ2-1 TRBD2 NA TRBV28 CASSLASGRHNEQFF TGTGCCAGCAGTTTGGCTAGCGGGCGACACAATGAGCAGTTCTTC
TRBJ1-5 TRBD1 NA TRBV28 CASRETGVNQPQHF TGTGCCAGCAGGGAGACAGGGGTCAATCAGCCCCAGCATTTT
TRBJ2-7 TRBD2 NA TRBV5-1 CASRGGTSGYYEQYF TGCGCCAGCAGGGGTGGGACTAGCGGATACTACGAGCAGTACTTC
TRBJ2-1 TRBD2 NA TRBV4-1 CASSQEVAGGPREQFF TGCGCCAGCAGCCAAGAGGTAGCGGGAGGGCCTCGTGAGCAGTTCTTC
TRBJ2-7 NA NA TRBV7-9 CASSLSLKPYEQYF TGTGCCAGCAGCTTAAGTCTGAAACCCTACGAGCAGTACTTC
TRBJ1-5 NA NA TRBV30 CAWSDGITQPQHF TGTGCCTGGAGTGACGGCATCACTCAGCCCCAGCATTTT
TRBJ1-1 TRBD1 NA TRBV30 CACDRGPVMNTEAFF TGTGCCTGTGACAGGGGGCCGGTTATGAACACTGAAGCTTTCTTT
TRBJ2-7 NA NA TRBV28 CASRVDSPFGEQYF TGTGCCAGCAGGGTGGACTCCCCCTTTGGGGAGCAGTACTTC
TRBJ2-5 TRBD2 NA TRBV5-1 CASSTGTSGRWETQYF TGCGCCAGCAGCACCGGGACTAGCGGCCGGTGGGAGACCCAGTACTTC
TRBJ1-1 NA NA TRBV28 CASTLSPALNTEAFF TGTGCCAGCACCCTTTCTCCGGCTTTGAACACTGAAGCTTTCTTT
TRBJ2-3 NA NA TRBV28 CASSSGTEFTDTQYF TGTGCCAGCAGCTCCGGGACTGAGTTCACAGATACGCAGTATTTT
TRBJ2-1 TRBD2 NA TRBV7-7 CASSLGLADSYNEQFF TGTGCTAGCAGCTTGGGACTAGCGGACTCCTACAATGAGCAGTTCTTC
TRBJ1-2 NA NA TRBV18 CASSPKGVGYGYTF TGTGCCAGCTCACCAAAGGGGGTCGGCTATGGCTACACCTTC
TRBJ1-1 NA NA TRBV5-1 CASSLVGGPNTEAFF TGCGCCAGCAGCTTGGTCGGGGGGCCAAACACTGAAGCTTTCTTT
TRBJ1-2 NA NA TRBV29-1 CSVEGRFGYTF TGCAGCGTTGAAGGGAGATTTGGCTACACCTTC
TRBJ1-3 TRBD1 NA TRBV5-5 CASRITGGSGNTIYF TGTGCCAGCAGAATTACAGGGGGCTCTGGAAACACCATATATTTT
TRBJ1-2 TRBD1 NA TRBV11-2 CASSGLGTAANYGYTF TGTGCCAGCAGCGGCCTTGGGACAGCTGCTAACTATGGCTACACCTTC
TRBJ1-1 NA NA TRBV6-5 CASSQTPFSEAFF TGTGCCAGCAGTCAGACACCGTTTTCTGAAGCTTTCTTT
TRBJ1-3 NA NA TRBV2 CASSEDGRTSGNTIYF TGTGCCAGCAGTGAAGATGGCAGGACTTCTGGAAACACCATATATTTT
TRBJ2-1 NA NA TRBV4-1 CASSQESGYNEQFF TGCGCCAGCAGCCAAGAGTCCGGGTACAATGAGCAGTTCTTC
TRBJ2-3 NA NA TRBV4-1 CASSQYSPADTQYF TGCGCCAGCAGCCAATACTCCCCGGCAGATACGCAGTATTTT
TRBJ1-5 TRBD1 medium-sized TRBV7-8 CASSFAGGGQPQHF TGTGCCAGCAGCTTTGCAGGGGGCGGGCAGCCCCAGCATTTT